The 9 T cell receptor beta chains given below trace back to one sample, sequenced in a study of cytomegalovirus exposure and HLA in healthy donors. Amplification used 60 Vbeta primers and 13 Jbeta primers. Profiling relied on immunoSEQ multiplex PCR, and the TCRdb table lists in-frame clones only, not all of them. The sample includes more than 95,000 clones, about 86% seen only once; the top ten take about 3.8%. Sample: PBMCs. The receptors originated from a woman in her twenties or thirties in good health and CMV-seronegative.

This sequence joins TRBV30 and TRBJ2-3, with a possible D match to TRBD2 (6 bases). Looked up from germline, CDR1 is GTSNPN and CDR2 is SVGIG (reference sequence). The CDR3 loop spans 13 amino acids. The CDR3 region has the DNA TGTGTCCGGGGGTCACGAAGAGGAGATACGCAGTATTTT. Residues: CVRGSRRGDTQYF.

The chain is built from TRBV11-2 and TRBJ1-1; D is uncertain. The germline V gene has CDR1 SGHAT and CDR2 FQNNGV. Trimming removed 8 bases from V and 6 bases from J, with 19 bases in between. The CDR3 sequence is 14 residues long. The CDR3 spells CASGERTVPPEAFF. CDR3 DNA: TGTGCCAGCGGGGAGAGGACGGTCCCCCCTGAAGCTTTCTTT.

The V call is TRBV6-6, the J call TRBJ2-3, with 10 positions matching TRBD2. V was pared by 0 bases and J by 6 bases, with 6 bases of the junction left unmatched. The germline V gene encodes CDR1 MNHNY and CDR2 SVGAGI (reference sequence). This CDR3 comprises 16 residues. CDR3 bases: TGTGCCAGCAGTTACTCCGGAGCGGGAGGGATTGATACGCAGTATTTT. Encoded protein: CASSYSGAGGIDTQYF.

The gene calls are TRBV6-5 and TRBJ1-5, with a possible D match to TRBD1 (6 bases). The CDR3 loop spans 15 amino acids. Trimming took 5 bases from V and 5 from J, leaving 16 bases between them. CDR1 is MNHEY and CDR2 is SVGAGI in the germline V gene. The CDR3 nucleotides are TGTGCCAGCAGTGCGACAGGTGGGTCGCATCAGCCCCAGCATTTT. Its translation is CASSATGGSHQPQHF.

This clone was recorded a few times. The V and J genes are TRBV19 and TRBJ2-5, with 10 bases identical to TRBD2. The CDR3 runs to 16 residues. V shed 3 bases, J shed 2 bases, and the junction held 6 bases outside the gene matches. CDR1 and CDR2 (germline): LNHDA, SQIVND (reference sequence). CDR3 residues: CASSISSGRDQETQYF. CDR3 sequence (DNA): TGTGCCAGTAGTATTTCCAGCGGGAGGGATCAAGAGACCCAGTACTTC.

The chain combines TRBV27 with TRBJ1-2; possibly TRBD1 for D (5 bases). CDR3 size: 13 residues. Between the trimmed V and J ends, which lost 6 bases and 7 bases, there was a span of 15 bases. CDR1 MNHEY and CDR2 SMNVEV come from the germline V gene (reference sequence). The CDR3 DNA sequence: TGTGCCAGCAGGTCCGCAGGGAAGGGTGGCTACACCTTC. Translating gives CASRSAGKGGYTF.

V is TRBV5-6 and J is TRBJ2-1; TRBD2 matches 10 bases. V was pared by 2 bases and J by 5 bases, with 7 bases of the junction left unmatched. The CDR3 runs 16 residues. From germline, CDR1 is SGHDT and CDR2 YYEEEE. CDR3 loop: CASSFSGTSVNNEQFF. CDR3 in DNA: TGTGCCAGCAGCTTCTCCGGGACTAGCGTCAACAATGAGCAGTTCTTC.

This clone was picked up a small number of times. V usage is TRBV27 and J usage is TRBJ2-7, with D perhaps matching TRBD1 (6 bases). This CDR3 contains 14 residues. CDR1 MNHEY and CDR2 SMNVEV come from the germline V gene (reference sequence). V dropped 6 bases and J dropped 4 bases, with 16 bases sitting between them. The CDR3 loop reads CASRGANGPYEQYF. DNA for the CDR3: TGTGCCAGCAGGGGGGCTAATGGGCCGTACGAGCAGTACTTC.

The chain links TRBV7-2 to TRBJ2-3; 10 nucleotides line up with TRBD2. J gave up 2 bases and V 5 bases, and 4 bases lay outside the gene matches. This CDR3 is 15 amino acids long. Germline CDR1 reads SGHTA; CDR2 reads FQGNSA. The CDR3 protein is CASSITSGDTDTQYF. In DNA, the CDR3 is TGTGCCAGCAGCATAACTAGCGGGGACACAGATACGCAGTATTTT.